This T cell receptor beta chain comes out of a study of cytomegalovirus exposure and HLA in healthy donors. After removal of 7 bases from V and 12 bases from J, the junction contained 16 bases not matched to a gene. The V gene's germline CDR1 is MDHEN and CDR2 SYDVKM. CDR3 length: 14 residues. A multiplex PCR was run with 60 Vbeta primers and 13 Jbeta primers. The protocol was immunoSEQ multiplex PCR, while the TCRdb copy is restricted to in-frame clones and leaves out a portion. The table has over 80,000 clones, 78% seen once; the top ten hold 3% to 3.5%. Healthy donors of bone marrow made up the group.

The chain recombines TRBV28 with TRBJ1-1; TRBD1 matches at 8 bases. Sequencing was carried out using PBMCs. The receptor comes from a middle-aged woman in good health and CMV-seronegative. The CDR3 loop reads CASNIQGAQMATFF. CDR3 in DNA: TGTGCCAGCAACATCCAGGGGGCGCAGATGGCGACTTTCTTT.